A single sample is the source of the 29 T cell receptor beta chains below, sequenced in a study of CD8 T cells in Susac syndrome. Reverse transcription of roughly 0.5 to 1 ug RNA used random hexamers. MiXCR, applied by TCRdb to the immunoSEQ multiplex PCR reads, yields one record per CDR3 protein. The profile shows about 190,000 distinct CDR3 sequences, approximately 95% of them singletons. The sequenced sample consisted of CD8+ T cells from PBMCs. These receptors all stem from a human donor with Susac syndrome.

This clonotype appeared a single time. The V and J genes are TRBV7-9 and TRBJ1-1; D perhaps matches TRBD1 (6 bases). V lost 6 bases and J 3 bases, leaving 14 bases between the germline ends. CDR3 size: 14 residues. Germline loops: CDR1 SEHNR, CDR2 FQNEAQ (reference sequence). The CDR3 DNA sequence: TGTGCCAGCAGGGGAGGGGGTTTGGACACTGAAGCTTTCTTT. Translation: CASRGGGLDTEAFF.

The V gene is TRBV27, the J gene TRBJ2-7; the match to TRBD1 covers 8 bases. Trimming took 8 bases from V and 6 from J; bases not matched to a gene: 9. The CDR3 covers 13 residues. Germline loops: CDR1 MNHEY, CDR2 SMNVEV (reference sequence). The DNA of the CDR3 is TGTGCCAGCGGACAGGGTTTTTTCAGCGAGCAGTACTTC. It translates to CASGQGFFSEQYF.

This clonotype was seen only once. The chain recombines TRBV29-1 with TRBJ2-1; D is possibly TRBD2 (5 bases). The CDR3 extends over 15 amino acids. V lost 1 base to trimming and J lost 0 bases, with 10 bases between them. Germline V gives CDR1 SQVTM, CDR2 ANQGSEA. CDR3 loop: CSVEGQADSYNEQFF. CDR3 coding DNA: TGCAGCGTTGAAGGTCAAGCGGACTCCTACAATGAGCAGTTCTTC.

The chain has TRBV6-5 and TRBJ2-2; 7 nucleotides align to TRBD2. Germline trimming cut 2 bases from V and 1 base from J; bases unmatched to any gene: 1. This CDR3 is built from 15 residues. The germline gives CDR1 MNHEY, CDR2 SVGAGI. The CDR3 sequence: CASSYLAENTGELFF. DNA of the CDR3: TGTGCCAGCAGTTACCTAGCGGAGAACACCGGGGAGCTGTTTTTT.

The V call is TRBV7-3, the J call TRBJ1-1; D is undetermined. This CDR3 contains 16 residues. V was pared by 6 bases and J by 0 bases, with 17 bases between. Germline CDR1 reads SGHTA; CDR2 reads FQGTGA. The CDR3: CASRPIITAMNTEAFF. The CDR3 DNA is TGTGCCAGCAGACCAATCATTACAGCAATGAACACTGAAGCTTTCTTT. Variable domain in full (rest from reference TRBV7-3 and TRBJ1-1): GAGVSQTPSNKVTEKGKYVELRCDPISGHTALYWYRQSLGQGPEFLIYFQGTGAADDSGLPNDRFFAVRPEGSVSTLKIQRTERGDSAVYLCASRPIITAMNTEAFFGQGTRLTVV.

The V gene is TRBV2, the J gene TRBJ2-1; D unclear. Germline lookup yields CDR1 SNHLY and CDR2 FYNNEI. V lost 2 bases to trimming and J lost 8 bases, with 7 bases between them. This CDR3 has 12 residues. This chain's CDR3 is CASSENSDEQFF. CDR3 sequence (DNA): TGTGCCAGCAGTGAAAACTCGGATGAGCAGTTCTTC.

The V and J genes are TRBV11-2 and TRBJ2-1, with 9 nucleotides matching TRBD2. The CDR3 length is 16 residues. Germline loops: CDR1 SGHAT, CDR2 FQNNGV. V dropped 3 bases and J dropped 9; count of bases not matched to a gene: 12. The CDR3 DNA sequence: TGTGCCAGCAGCTTTTATGCGGGAGGGCCCGGGGGTGAGCAGTTCTTC. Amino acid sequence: CASSFYAGGPGGEQFF.

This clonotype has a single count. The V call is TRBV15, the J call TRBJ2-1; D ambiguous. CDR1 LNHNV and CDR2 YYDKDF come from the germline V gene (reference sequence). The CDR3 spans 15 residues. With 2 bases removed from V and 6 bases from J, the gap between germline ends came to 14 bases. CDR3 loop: CATSRLEAGANEQFF. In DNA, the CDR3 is TGTGCCACCAGCAGACTCGAAGCAGGTGCCAATGAGCAGTTCTTC.

CDR3 DNA sequence: TGTGCCAGCTCACCAGGGTTAACGGTGAACACCGGGGAGCTGTTTTTT. Its protein product is CASSPGLTVNTGELFF. The genes are TRBV18 and TRBJ2-2; D call uncertain. CDR1 is KGHSH, CDR2 LQKENI, per germline. The germline V and J ends were trimmed by 2 bases and 1 base, with 11 bases remaining between them. The CDR3 covers 16 residues.

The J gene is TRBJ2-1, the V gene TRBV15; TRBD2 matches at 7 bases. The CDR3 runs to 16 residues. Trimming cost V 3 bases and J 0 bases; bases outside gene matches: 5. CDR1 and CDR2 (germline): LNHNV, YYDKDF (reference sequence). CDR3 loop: CATSSSLAASYNEQFF. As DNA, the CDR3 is TGTGCCACCAGCAGTTCCCTAGCGGCCTCCTACAATGAGCAGTTCTTC.

Here the CDR3 reads CASSLLGGGAFF. In nucleotides, the CDR3 is TGTGCCAGCAGTTTACTAGGGGGGGGAGCTTTCTTT. The J gene is TRBJ1-1, the V gene TRBV12-3 or TRBV12-4, with D perhaps TRBD1 (6 bases). V was cut by 2 bases and J by 10 bases, with 11 bases left in between. The CDR3 consists of 12 residues.

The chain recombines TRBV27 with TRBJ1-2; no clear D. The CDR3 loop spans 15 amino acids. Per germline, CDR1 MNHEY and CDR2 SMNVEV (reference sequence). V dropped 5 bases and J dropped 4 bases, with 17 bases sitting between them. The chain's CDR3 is CASSPDRPSFYGYTF. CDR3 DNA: TGTGCCAGCAGTCCGGACCGCCCATCCTTCTATGGCTACACCTTC.

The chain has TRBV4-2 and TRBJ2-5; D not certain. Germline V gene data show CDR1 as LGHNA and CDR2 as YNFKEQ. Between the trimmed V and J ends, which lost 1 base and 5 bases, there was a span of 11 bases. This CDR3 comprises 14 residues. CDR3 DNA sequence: TGTGCCAGCAGCCAAGTTGCAGTGTCGGAGACCCAGTACTTC. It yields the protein CASSQVAVSETQYF.

CDR3 sequence: CASSSLIALGRETQYF. Written as DNA, the CDR3 is TGTGCCAGCAGCTCATTAATAGCATTAGGGAGAGAGACCCAGTACTTC. The rearrangement uses TRBV7-8 and TRBJ2-5; perhaps TRBD2 as D (5 bases). The CDR3 contains 16 residues. The V gene's germline CDR1 is SGHVS and CDR2 FQNEAQ. V lost 4 bases and J lost 4, with 19 bases in between.

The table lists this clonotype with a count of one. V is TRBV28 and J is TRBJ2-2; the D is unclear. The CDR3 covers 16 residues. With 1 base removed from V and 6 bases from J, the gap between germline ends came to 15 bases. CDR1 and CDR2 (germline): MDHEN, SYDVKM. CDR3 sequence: CASSLSAWGVAGELFF. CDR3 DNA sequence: TGTGCCAGCAGTTTATCGGCATGGGGTGTCGCCGGGGAGCTGTTTTTT.

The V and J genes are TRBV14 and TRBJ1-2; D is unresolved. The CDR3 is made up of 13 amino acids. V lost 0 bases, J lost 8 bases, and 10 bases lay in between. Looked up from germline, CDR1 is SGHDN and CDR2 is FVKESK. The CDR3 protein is CASSQDKLIGYTF. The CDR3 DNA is TGTGCCAGCAGCCAAGATAAACTTATCGGCTACACCTTC.

The DNA for the CDR3 is TGCGCCAGCAGCAGCGAAGGATCCAACTATGGCTACACCTTC. It yields the protein CASSSEGSNYGYTF. The rearrangement links TRBV5-1 to TRBJ1-2; D gene unclear. Germline values: CDR1 SGHRS, CDR2 YFSETQ. Trimming took off 4 bases at V and 2 bases at J, with 12 bases between the two ends. This CDR3 contains 14 residues.

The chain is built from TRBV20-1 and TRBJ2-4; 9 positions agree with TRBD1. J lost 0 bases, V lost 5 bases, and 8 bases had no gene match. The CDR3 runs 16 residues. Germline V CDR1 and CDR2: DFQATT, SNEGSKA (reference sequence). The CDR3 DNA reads TGCAGTGCTGATCGGGACAGGGAACTAGCCAAAAACATTCAGTACTTC. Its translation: CSADRDRELAKNIQYF.

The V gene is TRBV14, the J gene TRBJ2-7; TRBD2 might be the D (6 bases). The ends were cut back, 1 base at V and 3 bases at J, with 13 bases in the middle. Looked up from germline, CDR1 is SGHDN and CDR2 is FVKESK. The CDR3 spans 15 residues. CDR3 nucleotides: TGTGCCAGCAGCCAAGTCGGGGGACCTTTCTACGAGCAGTACTTC. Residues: CASSQVGGPFYEQYF.

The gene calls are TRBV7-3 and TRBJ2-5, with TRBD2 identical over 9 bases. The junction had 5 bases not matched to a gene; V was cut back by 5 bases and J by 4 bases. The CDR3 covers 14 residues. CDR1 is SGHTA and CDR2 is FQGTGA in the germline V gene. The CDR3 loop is CASSNSGGTETQYF. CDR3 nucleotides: TGTGCCAGCAGCAATAGCGGGGGCACAGAGACCCAGTACTTC.

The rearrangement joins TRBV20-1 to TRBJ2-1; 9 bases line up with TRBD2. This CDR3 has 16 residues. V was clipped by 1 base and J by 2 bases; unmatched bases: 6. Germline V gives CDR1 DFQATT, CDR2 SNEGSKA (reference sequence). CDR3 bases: TGCAGTGCTAGAGTAGTAGCGGGAGAGGCCTACAATGAGCAGTTCTTC. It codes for CSARVVAGEAYNEQFF.

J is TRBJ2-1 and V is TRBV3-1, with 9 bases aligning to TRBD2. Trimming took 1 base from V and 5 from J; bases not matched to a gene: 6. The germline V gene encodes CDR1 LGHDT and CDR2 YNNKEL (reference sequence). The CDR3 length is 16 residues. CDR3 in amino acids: CASSQGASGVHNEQFF. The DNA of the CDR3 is TGTGCCAGCAGCCAAGGGGCTAGCGGGGTTCACAATGAGCAGTTCTTC.

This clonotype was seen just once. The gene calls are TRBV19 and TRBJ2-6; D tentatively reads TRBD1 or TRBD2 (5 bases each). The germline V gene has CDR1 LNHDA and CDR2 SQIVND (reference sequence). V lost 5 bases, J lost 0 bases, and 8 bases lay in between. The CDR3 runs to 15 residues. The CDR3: CASSRGRSGANVLTF. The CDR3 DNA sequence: TGTGCCAGTAGTCGGGGACGCTCTGGGGCCAACGTCCTGACTTTC.

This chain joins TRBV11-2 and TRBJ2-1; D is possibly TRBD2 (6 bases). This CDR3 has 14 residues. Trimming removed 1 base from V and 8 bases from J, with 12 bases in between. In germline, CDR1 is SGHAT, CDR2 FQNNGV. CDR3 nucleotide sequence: TGTGCCAGCAGCTTAGGGAGCGGGTCTTATGAGCAGTTCTTC. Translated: CASSLGSGSYEQFF.

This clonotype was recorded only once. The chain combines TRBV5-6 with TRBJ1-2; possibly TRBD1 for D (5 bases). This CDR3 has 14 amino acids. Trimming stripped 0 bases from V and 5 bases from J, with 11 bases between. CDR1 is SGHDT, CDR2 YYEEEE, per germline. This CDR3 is CASSLVRGRYGYTF. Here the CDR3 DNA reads TGTGCCAGCAGCTTGGTAAGGGGCAGGTATGGCTACACCTTC.

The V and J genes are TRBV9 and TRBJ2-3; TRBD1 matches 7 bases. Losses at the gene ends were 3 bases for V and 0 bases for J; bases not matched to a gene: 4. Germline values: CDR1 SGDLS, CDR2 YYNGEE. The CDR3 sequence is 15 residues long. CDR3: CASSETGYSTDTQYF. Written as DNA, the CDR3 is TGTGCCAGCAGCGAGACAGGGTATAGCACAGATACGCAGTATTTT.

Written as DNA, the CDR3 is TGCGCCAGCAGCCAAGACGGGGGCCTGGGTAATGAGCAGTTCTTC. Encoded protein: CASSQDGGLGNEQFF. This chain connects TRBV4-1 to TRBJ2-1; D tentatively fits TRBD1 or TRBD2 (6 bases each). The CDR3 has 15 residues. Deletions cut 0 bases from V and 7 bases from J, with 13 bases between. Germline CDR1 MGHRA, CDR2 YSYEKL.

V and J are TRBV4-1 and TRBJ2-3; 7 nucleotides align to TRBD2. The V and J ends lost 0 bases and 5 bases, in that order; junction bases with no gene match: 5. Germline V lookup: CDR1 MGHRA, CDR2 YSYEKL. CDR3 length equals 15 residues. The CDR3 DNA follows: TGCGCCAGCAGCCAAGATCGATTAGCGGGAGATACGCAGTATTTT. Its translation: CASSQDRLAGDTQYF.

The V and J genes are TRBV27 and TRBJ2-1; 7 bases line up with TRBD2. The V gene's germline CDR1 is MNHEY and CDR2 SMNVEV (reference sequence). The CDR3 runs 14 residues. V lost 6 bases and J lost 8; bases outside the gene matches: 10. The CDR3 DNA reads TGTGCCAGCAGCCGGGACTACCTACTAGATGAGCAGTTCTTC. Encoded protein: CASSRDYLLDEQFF.